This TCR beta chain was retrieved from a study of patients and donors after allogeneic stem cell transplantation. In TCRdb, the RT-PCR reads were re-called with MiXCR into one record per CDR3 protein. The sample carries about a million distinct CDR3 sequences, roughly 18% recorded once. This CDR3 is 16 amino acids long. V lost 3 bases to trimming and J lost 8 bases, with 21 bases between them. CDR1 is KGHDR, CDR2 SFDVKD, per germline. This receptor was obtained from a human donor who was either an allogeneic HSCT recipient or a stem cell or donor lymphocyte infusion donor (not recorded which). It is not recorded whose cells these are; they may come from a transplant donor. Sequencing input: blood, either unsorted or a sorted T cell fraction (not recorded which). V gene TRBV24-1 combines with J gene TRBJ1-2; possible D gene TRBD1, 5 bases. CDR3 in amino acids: CATSDPTPGTLVGYTF. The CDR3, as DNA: TGTGCCACCAGTGATCCGACCCCCGGGACCCTAGTCGGCTACACCTTC.